This TCR beta chain stems from a study of T cell changes during pregnancy in multiple sclerosis (dated by TCRdb to 2018 to 2020). Regarding the study in general: The study examined how the T cell repertoire changed over the course of pregnancy in women with multiple sclerosis.

Libraries were made using the immunoSEQ multiplex PCR assay. What TCRdb holds here is the immuneACCESS table cut down to in-frame rearrangements. Part of the clones is not present; checked against another copy, under half of the missing clones reflect an unresolved V gene, and the others are unexplained. This sample gives around 30,000 clones in total; approximately 90% of them show up just once. About 3.8% of the sample is taken by the ten largest. Per the germline V gene (reference sequence), MNHEY is the CDR1 and SMNVEV is the CDR2. From its cysteine to its phenylalanine, the CDR3 spans 11 amino acids. The DNA shown is the 33-base CDR3, in frame from base 1. Trimming at the junction amounts to 7 bases on V and 8 bases on J, and the germline ends lie 12 bases apart. About this clone: Its target antigen remains unknown. Base qualities are not recorded, but no much larger clone differs from it by a single base.

The sequence derives from a female donor with multiple sclerosis, enrolled in a pregnancy study. The source material was CD8+ T cells from peripheral blood mononuclear cells, sampled in the third trimester of pregnancy. The V and J genes are TRBV27 and TRBJ2-7; TRBD2 could be the D gene, as 5 bases match. The CDR3 in this case is CASKLFGKQYF. DNA sequence: TGTGCCAGCAAACTCTTCGGGAAGCAGTACTTC.